These 16 T cell receptor delta chains were sequenced from one sample in a study of gamma-delta chains in newborns, infants, children (dated by TCRdb to 2018 to 2020). The run used an Illumina MiSeq. In TCRdb, clones were called once more from the public reads by CATT, and rows of identical DNA were later combined. This sample gives fewer than 3,500 delta-chain clones in total; around 3.9% of them show up just once. Together, the top ten hold more than 15% of the sample. What was sequenced was blood. Every receptor here comes from a child who was a newborn, infant or young child, either healthy, febrile or measles-vaccinated (not recorded which).

This clone appeared a few times. It differs at one base from a far larger clone, so likely a read error. The rearrangement links TRDV2 to TRDJ1; 7 nucleotides align to TRDD3. Trimming removed 3 bases from V and 2 bases from J; junction bases left unmatched: 2. CDR1 and CDR2 (germline): GEAIGNYY, EKD. The length of the CDR3 is 13 residues. For the CDR3, the DNA is TGTGCCTGTGACGCCTGGGGGACCGATAAACTCATCTTT. Its protein is CACDAWGTDKLIF.

This clone is medium-sized (0.01 to 0.1%) in the sample. Other nucleotide sequences from this sample produce the same CDR3. This chain uses TRDV2 with TRDJ3; 7 nucleotides align to TRDD3. This CDR3 contains 18 residues. Germline-derived CDR1 and CDR2 are GEAIGNYY and EKD. J lost 0 bases, V lost 0 bases, and 4 bases had no gene match. As DNA, the CDR3 is TGTGCCTGTGACACCGGATGGGGGAGCTCCTGGGACACCCGACAGATGTTTTTC. It translates to CACDTGWGSSWDTRQMFF.

A note on this clone: This DNA's translation differs at residue 13 from TCRdb's protein, which comes from a much larger clone; a read error is likely, and the protein shown is translated from the DNA. The V gene is TRDV2, the J gene TRDJ2, with 13 bases that match TRDD3. This CDR3 spans 16 amino acids. Germline assignment: CDR1 GEAIGNYY and CDR2 EKD. The CDR3 loop reads CACDRLGDTMTAKLFF. Written as DNA, the CDR3 is TGTGCCTGTGATCGACTGGGGGATACGATGACAGCAAAACTCTTCTTT.

With regard to this clone: It may be a read error: a sequence one base away is much more abundant. The J gene is TRDJ3, the V gene TRDV2, with 10 positions matching TRDD3. The CDR3 is 19 amino acids. Germline V gene data show CDR1 as GEAIGNYY and CDR2 as EKD. The CDR3 sequence: CACDGGYTYSSWDTRKMFF. In DNA form, the CDR3 reads TGTGCCTGTGATGGGGGATACACCTACAGCTCCTGGGACACCCGAAAGATGTTTTTC.

This clone came up a few times. This is likely an artifact of a read error, given a far larger clone one base away. Different DNA sequences within this sample yield the same CDR3. The rearrangement links TRDV2 to TRDJ2, with D perhaps TRDD3 (6 bases). This CDR3 region has 15 residues. V was clipped by 3 bases and J by 5 bases, with 15 bases between them. The germline CDR1 and CDR2 sequences are GEAIGNYY and EKD. The CDR3: CACDSLGGVTAQLFF. The CDR3 coding sequence is TGTGCCTGTGACTCACTGGGAGGCGTCACAGCACAACTCTTCTTT.

With respect to this clone: This sequence may be a read error, since a much larger clone differs from it by one base. The V and J genes are TRDV2 and TRDJ1, with 13 bases matching TRDD3. V shed 4 bases, J shed 0 bases, and the junction held 16 bases outside the gene matches. CDR3 length: 20 residues. Germline values: CDR1 GEAIGNYY, CDR2 EKD. The CDR3 protein is CACETLSTGGYARYTDKLIF. In DNA, the CDR3 is TGTGCCTGTGAAACCCTTAGTACTGGGGGATACGCGAGGTACACCGATAAACTCATCTTT.

This clone was counted a few times. A far larger clone is one nucleotide away, so this likely arose from a read error. The chain joins TRDV2 to TRDJ3, with 13 bases lining up with TRDD3. CDR1 and CDR2 (germline): GEAIGNYY, EKD. The CDR3 has 18 residues. The V gene end was trimmed by 5 bases and the J gene end by 0 bases; junction bases not matched to a gene: 3. The CDR3 here is CACGTGGYGSWDTRQMFF. The CDR3, as DNA: TGTGCCTGTGGCACTGGGGGATACGGCTCCTGGGACACCCGACAGATGTTTTTC.

This clone appeared a few times. The protein TCRdb lists belongs to a much larger clone and differs from this DNA's translation at residue 4, which points to a read error; the protein shown is made from the DNA. V gene TRDV2 combines with J gene TRDJ3, with TRDD3 matching over 11 bases. Germline V gene data show CDR1 as GEAIGNYY and CDR2 as EKD. The CDR3 spans 19 residues. CDR3 DNA: TGTGCCTGTAACACCGTACTGGGGGATAGCTCCTGGGACACCCGACAGATGTTTTTC. Protein: CACNTVLGDSSWDTRQMFF.

About this clone: Given a much more abundant clone one base away, this may be a read error. Different DNA sequences within this sample yield the same CDR3. The chain is built from TRDV2 and TRDJ3; 8 bases match TRDD3. Germline-derived CDR1 and CDR2 are GEAIGNYY and EKD. The CDR3 spans 20 residues. The CDR3 nucleotides are TGTGCCTGTGACATACTGGGGGTTCTTCAGAGCTCCTGGGACACCCGGCAGATGTTTTTC. It yields the protein CACDILGVLQSSWDTRQMFF.

Within the sample, this clone is large (0.1 to 1%). At the DNA level, this CDR3 is encoded by other sequences in the same sample as well. V and J are TRDV2 and TRDJ1; D remains ambiguous. CDR1 is GEAIGNYY and CDR2 is EKD in the germline V gene. Trimming stripped 0 bases from V and 1 base from J, with 11 bases between. This CDR3 region has 15 residues. CDR3 protein: CACDTVAPGTDKLIF. CDR3 sequence (DNA): TGTGCCTGTGACACCGTGGCTCCGGGCACCGATAAACTCATCTTT.

This clone showed up just a few times. This may be a read error, as it is one base from a much larger clone. This chain uses TRDV2 with TRDJ3, with D perhaps TRDD3 (6 bases). Germline CDR1 reads GEAIGNYY; CDR2 reads EKD. This CDR3 comprises 20 residues. V was pared by 0 bases and J by 1 base, with 18 bases between. CDR3 loop: CACDTVGMPKRSWDTRQMFF. The CDR3 DNA reads TGTGCCTGTGACACCGTGGGGATGCCCAAGAGGTCCTGGGACACCCGACAGATGTTTTTC.

Details on this clone: This DNA's translation differs at residue 5 from TCRdb's protein, which comes from a much larger clone; a read error is likely, and the protein shown is translated from the DNA. This chain links TRDV2 with TRDJ3; D remains unclear. V lost 3 bases and J lost 0, with 11 bases in between. The CDR3 length is 17 residues. Germline lookup yields CDR1 GEAIGNYY and CDR2 EKD. For the CDR3, the DNA is TGTGCCTGTGACGCCGTAGATAGCTCCTGGGACACCCGACAGATGTTTTTC. This encodes CACDAVDSSWDTRQMFF.

This clone is medium-sized in the sample. CDR3 residues: CACDCIGSSWDTRQMFF. DNA of the CDR3: TGTGCCTGTGACTGTATAGGCAGCTCCTGGGACACCCGACAGATGTTTTTC. The chain carries TRDV2 and TRDJ3; D unclear. The germline V gene has CDR1 GEAIGNYY and CDR2 EKD. V shed 3 bases and J shed 0 bases, with 11 bases lying between them. CDR3 length: 17 amino acids.

Comments on this clone: This likely traces to a read error, being one base from a far larger clone. The V gene is TRDV2, the J gene TRDJ2; weak D call: TRDD3 (5 bases). Trimming shortened V by 0 bases and J by 8 bases, and 15 bases separated the two germline ends. This CDR3 spans 15 amino acids. Germline lookup yields CDR1 GEAIGNYY and CDR2 EKD. The CDR3 DNA reads TGTGCCTGTGACACCGTGTGGGATCTGTCGGCACAACTCTTCTTT. Translation: CACDTVWDLSAQLFF.

The sample holds a few counts of this clone. A far larger clone differs by one base, so this is likely a read error. Other DNA sequences within the sample encode an identical CDR3. V usage is TRDV2 and J usage is TRDJ2, with a weak D call TRDD3 (5 bases). The germline V gene has CDR1 GEAIGNYY and CDR2 EKD. The CDR3 has 14 amino acids. Trimming cost V 2 bases and J 3 bases, with 9 bases left between them. The CDR3 sequence is CACDKWGMTAQLFF. The CDR3 DNA is TGTGCCTGTGACAAATGGGGAATGACAGCACAACTCTTCTTT.

This clone was detected only a few times. This is likely an artifact of a read error, given a far larger clone one base away. This specimen includes other DNA sequences encoding the same CDR3. V and J are TRDV2 and TRDJ2, with D possibly being TRDD3 (5 bases). This CDR3 comprises 17 residues. The germline V gene encodes CDR1 GEAIGNYY and CDR2 EKD. The CDR3: CACDTVGMEVLTAQLFF. The DNA for the CDR3 is TGCGCCTGTGACACCGTTGGGATGGAGGTTTTGACAGCACAACTCTTCTTT.